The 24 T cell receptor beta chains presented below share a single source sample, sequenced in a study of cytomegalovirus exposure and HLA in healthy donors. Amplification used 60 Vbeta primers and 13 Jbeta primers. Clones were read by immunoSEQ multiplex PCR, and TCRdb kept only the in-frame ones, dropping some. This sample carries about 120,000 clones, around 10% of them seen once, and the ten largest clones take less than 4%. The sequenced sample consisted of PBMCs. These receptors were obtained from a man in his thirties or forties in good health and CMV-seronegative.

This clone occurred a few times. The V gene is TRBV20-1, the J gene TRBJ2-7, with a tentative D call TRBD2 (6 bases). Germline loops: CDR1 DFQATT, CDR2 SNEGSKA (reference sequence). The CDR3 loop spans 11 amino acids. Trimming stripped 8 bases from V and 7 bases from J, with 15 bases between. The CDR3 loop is CSCSRDLEQYF. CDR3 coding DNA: TGCAGTTGCTCCCGGGACTTAGAGCAGTACTTC.

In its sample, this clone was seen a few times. CDR3 bases: TGCGCCAGCAGCTTGGACCATTGGGCCGATGGCTACACCTTC. Amino acid sequence: CASSLDHWADGYTF. The chain combines TRBV5-1 with TRBJ1-2, with unresolved D. The V gene lost 0 bases and the J gene lost 6 bases, with 12 bases spanning the gap. The CDR3 length is 14 residues. Germline V gene data show CDR1 as SGHRS and CDR2 as YFSETQ.

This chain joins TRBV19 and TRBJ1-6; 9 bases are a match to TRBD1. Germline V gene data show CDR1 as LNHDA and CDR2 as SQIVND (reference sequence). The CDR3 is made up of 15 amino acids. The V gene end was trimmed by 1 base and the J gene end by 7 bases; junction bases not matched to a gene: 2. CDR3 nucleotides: TGTGCCAGTAGTATAGTAGGACAGGGGAATTCACCCCTCCACTTT. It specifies CASSIVGQGNSPLHF. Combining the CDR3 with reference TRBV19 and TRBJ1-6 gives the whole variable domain DGGITQSPKYLFRKEGQNVTLSCEQNLNHDAMYWYRQDPGQGLRLIYYSQIVNDFQKGDIAEGYSVSREKKESFPLTVTSAQKNPTAFYLCASSIVGQGNSPLHFGNGTRLTVT.

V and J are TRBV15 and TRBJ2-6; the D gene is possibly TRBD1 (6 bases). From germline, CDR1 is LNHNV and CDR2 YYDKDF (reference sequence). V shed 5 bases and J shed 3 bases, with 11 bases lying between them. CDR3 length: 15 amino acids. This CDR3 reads CATSRGRGGANVLTF. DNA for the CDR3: TGTGCCACCAGCCGTGGCAGGGGTGGGGCCAACGTCCTGACTTTC. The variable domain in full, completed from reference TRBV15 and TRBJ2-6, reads DAMVIQNPRYQVTQFGKPVTLSCSQTLNHNVMYWYQQKSSQAPKLLFHYYDKDFNNEADTPDNFQSRRPNTSFCFLDIRSPGLGDTAMYLCATSRGRGGANVLTFGAGSRLTVL.

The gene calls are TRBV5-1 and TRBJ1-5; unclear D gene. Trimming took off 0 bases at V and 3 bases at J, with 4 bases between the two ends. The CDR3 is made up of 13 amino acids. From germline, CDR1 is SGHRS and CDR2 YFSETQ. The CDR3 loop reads CASSLGYNQPQHF. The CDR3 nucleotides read TGCGCCAGCAGCTTGGGCTACAATCAGCCCCAGCATTTT. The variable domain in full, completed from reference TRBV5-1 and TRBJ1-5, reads KAGVTQTPRYLIKTRGQQVTLSCSPISGHRSVSWYQQTPGQGLQFLFEYFSETQRNKGNFPGRFSGRQFSNSRSEMNVSTLELGDSALYLCASSLGYNQPQHFGDGTRLSIL.

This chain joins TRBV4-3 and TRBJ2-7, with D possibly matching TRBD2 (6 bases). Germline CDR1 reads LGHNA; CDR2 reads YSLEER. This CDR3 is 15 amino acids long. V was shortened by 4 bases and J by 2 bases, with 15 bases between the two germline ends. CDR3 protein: CASSPGRDFAYEQYF. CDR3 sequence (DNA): TGCGCCAGCAGCCCAGGGCGGGACTTCGCCTACGAGCAGTACTTC.

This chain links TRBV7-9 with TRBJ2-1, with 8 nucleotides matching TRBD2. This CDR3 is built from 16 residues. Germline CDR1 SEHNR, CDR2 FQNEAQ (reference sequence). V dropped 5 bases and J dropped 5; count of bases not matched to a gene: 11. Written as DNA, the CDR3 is TGTGCCAGCAGCCTGAAAGGCGGGGGGATCGACAATGAGCAGTTCTTC. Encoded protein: CASSLKGGGIDNEQFF.

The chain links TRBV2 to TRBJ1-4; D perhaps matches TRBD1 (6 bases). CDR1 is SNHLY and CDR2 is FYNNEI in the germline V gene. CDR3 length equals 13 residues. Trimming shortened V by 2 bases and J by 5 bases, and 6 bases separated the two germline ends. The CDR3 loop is CASSEQGNEKLFF. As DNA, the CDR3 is TGTGCCAGCAGTGAACAGGGGAATGAAAAACTGTTTTTT. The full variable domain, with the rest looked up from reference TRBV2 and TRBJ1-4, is EPEVTQTPSHQVTQMGQEVILRCVPISNHLYFYWYRQILGQKVEFLVSFYNNEISEKSEIFDDQFSVERPDGSNFTLKIRSTKLEDSAMYFCASSEQGNEKLFFGSGTQLSVL.

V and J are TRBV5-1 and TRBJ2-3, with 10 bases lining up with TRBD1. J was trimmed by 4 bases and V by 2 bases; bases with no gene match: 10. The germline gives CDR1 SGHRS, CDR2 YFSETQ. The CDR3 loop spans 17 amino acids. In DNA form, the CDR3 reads TGCGCCAGCAGCTTTCCTTATGACAGGGGGCAATCAGATACGCAGTATTTT. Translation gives CASSFPYDRGQSDTQYF.

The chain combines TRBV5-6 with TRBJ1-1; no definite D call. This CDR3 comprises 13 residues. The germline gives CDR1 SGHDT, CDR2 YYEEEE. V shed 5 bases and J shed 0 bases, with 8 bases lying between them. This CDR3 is CASSRGLNTEAFF. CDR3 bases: TGTGCCAGCAGTCGAGGGTTGAACACTGAAGCTTTCTTT. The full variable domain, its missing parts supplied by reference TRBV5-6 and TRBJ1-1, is DAGVTQSPTHLIKTRGQQVTLRCSPKSGHDTVSWYQQALGQGPQFIFQYYEEEERQRGNFPDRFSGHQFPNYSSELNVNALLLGDSALYLCASSRGLNTEAFFGQGTRLTVV.

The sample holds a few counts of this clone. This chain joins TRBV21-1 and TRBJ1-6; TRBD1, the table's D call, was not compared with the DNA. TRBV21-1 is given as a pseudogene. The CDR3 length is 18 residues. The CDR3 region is CASSGWSALWALNSPLHF. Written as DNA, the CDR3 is TGTGCCAGCAGCGGATGGTCAGCCCTTTGGGCTCTGAATTCACCCCTCCACTTT.

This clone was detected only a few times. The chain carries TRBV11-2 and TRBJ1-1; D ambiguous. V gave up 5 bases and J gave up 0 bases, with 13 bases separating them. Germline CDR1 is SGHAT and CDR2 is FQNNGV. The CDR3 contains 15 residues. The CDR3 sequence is CASSLWADLNTEAFF. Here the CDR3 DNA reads TGTGCCAGCAGCCTCTGGGCAGATTTGAACACTGAAGCTTTCTTT.

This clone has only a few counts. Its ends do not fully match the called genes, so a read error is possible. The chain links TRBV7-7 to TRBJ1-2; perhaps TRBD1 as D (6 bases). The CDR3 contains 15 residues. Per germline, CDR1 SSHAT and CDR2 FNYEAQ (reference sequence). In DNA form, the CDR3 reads TGTGCTAGCAGCTTAGTTTGGGGGACATCCTATGGCTACACCTTC. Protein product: CASSLVWGTSYGYTF.

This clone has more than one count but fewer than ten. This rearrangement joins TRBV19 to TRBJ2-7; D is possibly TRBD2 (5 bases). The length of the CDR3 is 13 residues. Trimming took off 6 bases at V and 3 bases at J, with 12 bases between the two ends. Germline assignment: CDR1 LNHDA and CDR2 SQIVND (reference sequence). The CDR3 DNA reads TGTGCCAGTAGCCCCGGGGTTGGCTACGAGCAGTACTTC. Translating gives CASSPGVGYEQYF.

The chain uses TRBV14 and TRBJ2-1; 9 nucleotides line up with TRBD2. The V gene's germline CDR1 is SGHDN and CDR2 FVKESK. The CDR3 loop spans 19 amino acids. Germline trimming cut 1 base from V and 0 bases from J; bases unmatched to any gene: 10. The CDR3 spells CASSQGISGGQTSYNEQFF. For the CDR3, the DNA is TGTGCCAGCAGCCAAGGAATTAGCGGGGGCCAGACCTCCTACAATGAGCAGTTCTTC.

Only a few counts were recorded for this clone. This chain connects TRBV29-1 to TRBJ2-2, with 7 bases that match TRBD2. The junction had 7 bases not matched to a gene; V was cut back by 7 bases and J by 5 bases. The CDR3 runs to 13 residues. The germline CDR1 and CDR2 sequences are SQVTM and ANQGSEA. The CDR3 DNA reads TGCAGCGGTGGACTAGAGGAAACCGGGGAGCTGTTTTTT. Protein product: CSGGLEETGELFF.

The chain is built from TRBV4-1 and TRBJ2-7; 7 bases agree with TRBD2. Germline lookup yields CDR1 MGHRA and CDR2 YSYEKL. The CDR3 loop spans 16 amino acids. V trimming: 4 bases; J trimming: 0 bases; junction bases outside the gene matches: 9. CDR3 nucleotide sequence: TGCGCCAGCAGCCTACATGTGCGGGAGAGCTCCTACGAGCAGTACTTC. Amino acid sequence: CASSLHVRESSYEQYF.

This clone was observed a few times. In nucleotides, the CDR3 is TGTGCCAGCAGCCGGAGGAGTGTAGCCTACGAGCAGTACTTC. Amino acid sequence: CASSRRSVAYEQYF. The V gene is TRBV14, the J gene TRBJ2-7, with a weak D call TRBD2 (5 bases). This CDR3 is built from 14 residues. Per germline, CDR1 SGHDN and CDR2 FVKESK. Trimming cost V 4 bases and J 2 bases, with 12 bases left between them.

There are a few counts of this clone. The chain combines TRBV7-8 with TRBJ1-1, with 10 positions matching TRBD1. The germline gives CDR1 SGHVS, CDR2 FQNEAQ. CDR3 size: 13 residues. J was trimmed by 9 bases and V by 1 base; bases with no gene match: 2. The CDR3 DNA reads TGTGCCAGCAGCTTAGGACAGGGGGCGAAAGCTTTCTTT. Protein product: CASSLGQGAKAFF.

In nucleotides, the CDR3 is TGTGCCAGCAGCTTGGGGGGAGCGACTAATGAGCAGTTCTTC. Protein sequence: CASSLGGATNEQFF. The V gene is TRBV5-8, the J gene TRBJ2-1; D might be TRBD2 (5 bases). Germline CDR1 and CDR2: SGHTS and YDEGEE. V lost 0 bases to trimming and J lost 7 bases, with 11 bases between them. This CDR3 spans 14 amino acids.

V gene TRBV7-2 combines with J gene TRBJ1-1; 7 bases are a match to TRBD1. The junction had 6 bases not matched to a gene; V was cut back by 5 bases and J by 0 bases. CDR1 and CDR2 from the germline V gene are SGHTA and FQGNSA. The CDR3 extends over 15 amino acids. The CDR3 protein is CASSRDRLMNTEAFF. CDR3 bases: TGTGCCAGCAGCCGGGACAGACTTATGAACACTGAAGCTTTCTTT.

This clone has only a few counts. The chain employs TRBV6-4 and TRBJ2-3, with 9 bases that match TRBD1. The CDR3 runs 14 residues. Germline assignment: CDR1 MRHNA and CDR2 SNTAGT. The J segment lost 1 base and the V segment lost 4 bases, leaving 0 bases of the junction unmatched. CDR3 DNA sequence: TGTGCCAGCAGTGGGACAGGGGGCACAGATACGCAGTATTTT. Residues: CASSGTGGTDTQYF.

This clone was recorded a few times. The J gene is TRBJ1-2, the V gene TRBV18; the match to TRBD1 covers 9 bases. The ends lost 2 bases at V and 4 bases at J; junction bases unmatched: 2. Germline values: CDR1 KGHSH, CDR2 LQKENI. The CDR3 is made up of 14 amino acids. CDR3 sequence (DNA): TGTGCCAGCTCACCAAAGGGACAGGGCTATGGCTACACCTTC. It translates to CASSPKGQGYGYTF.

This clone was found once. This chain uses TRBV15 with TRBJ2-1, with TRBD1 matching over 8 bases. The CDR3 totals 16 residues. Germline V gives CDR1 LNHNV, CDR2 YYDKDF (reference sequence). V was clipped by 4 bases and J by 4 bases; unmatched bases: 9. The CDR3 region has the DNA TGTGCCACCAGCACCATCTCAGGGGGCGCATACAATGAGCAGTTCTTC. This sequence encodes CATSTISGGAYNEQFF.